The 30 T cell receptor beta chains in this list originate from one sample, sequenced in a study of T cell responses to AZD1222 COVID-19 vaccine. Clones were sequenced by immunoSEQ multiplex PCR, and TCRdb holds only the in-frame ones, with some missing. The sample lists some 150,000 clones, approximately 88% seen once, with approximately 3.1% in the top ten. Sequencing was performed on peripheral blood, taken on day 0 of MenACWY control vaccination. The receptors shown here come from an adult in good health.

This clone turned up a few times. This sequence joins TRBV7-8 and TRBJ1-4, with 7 positions matching TRBD1. This CDR3 has 14 residues. Germline V lookup: CDR1 SGHVS, CDR2 FQNEAQ. V lost 5 bases and J lost 8; bases outside the gene matches: 8. The DNA for the CDR3 is TGTGCCAGCAGCCCCCGACAGGGAGAGGAAAAACTGTTTTTT. Its protein product is CASSPRQGEEKLFF.

CDR3 sequence reads: CASSGRRRTEAFF. CDR3 nucleotides: TGTGCCAGCAGCGGCAGGAGGCGTACTGAAGCTTTCTTT. J is TRBJ1-1 and V is TRBV5-8; D remains unclear. The CDR3 runs to 13 residues. Germline V CDR1 and CDR2: SGHTS, YDEGEE. V lost 4 bases and J lost 5, with 12 bases in between.

V gene TRBV18 combines with J gene TRBJ1-1; TRBD1 is a possible D gene (5 bases). V was trimmed by 0 bases and J by 0 bases, leaving 17 bases between them. This CDR3 comprises 18 residues. Looked up from germline, CDR1 is KGHSH and CDR2 is LQKENI. CDR3 amino acids: CASSPPGTSSSMNTEAFF. The CDR3 bases are TGTGCCAGCTCACCACCCGGGACCTCCTCCTCCATGAACACTGAAGCTTTCTTT.

This chain connects TRBV6-1 to TRBJ1-3; D is undetermined. Germline V gives CDR1 MNHNS, CDR2 SASEGT. The length of the CDR3 is 13 residues. Trimming took off 2 bases at V and 6 bases at J, with 8 bases between the two ends. CDR3 amino acids: CASSEFGINTIYF. The CDR3, as DNA: TGTGCCAGCAGTGAATTCGGCATAAACACCATATATTTT.

This chain uses TRBV7-9 with TRBJ1-6, with D hard to call. Germline V gives CDR1 SEHNR, CDR2 FQNEAQ (reference sequence). Trimming took off 2 bases at V and 9 bases at J, with 14 bases between the two ends. This CDR3 is 15 amino acids long. CDR3 protein: CASSLSREIGSPLHF. CDR3 nucleotide sequence: TGTGCCAGCAGCTTAAGTAGGGAGATCGGTTCACCCCTCCACTTT. The entire variable domain, with the rest obtained from reference TRBV7-9 and TRBJ1-6, is as follows: DTGVSQNPRHKITKRGQNVTFRCDPISEHNRLYWYRQTLGQGPEFLTYFQNEAQLEKSRLLSDRFSAERPKGSFSTLEIQRTEQGDSAMYLCASSLSREIGSPLHFGNGTRLTVT.

The J gene is TRBJ1-5, the V gene TRBV7-9; 8 bases are a match to TRBD1. The CDR3 sequence is 17 residues long. Per germline, CDR1 SEHNR and CDR2 FQNEAQ (reference sequence). V shed 5 bases and J 3 bases; nucleotides not matched to a gene: 12. CDR3 sequence reads: CASSLTGAGGDNQPQHF. The CDR3 nucleotides read TGTGCCAGCAGCCTGACGGGCGCAGGGGGCGACAATCAGCCCCAGCATTTT.

This rearrangement joins TRBV5-1 to TRBJ2-2, with a weak D call TRBD1 (7 bases). CDR3 length equals 15 residues. The germline CDR1 and CDR2 sequences are SGHRS and YFSETQ. Trimming pared 5 bases from V and 1 base from J, leaving 12 bases between. Here the CDR3 reads CASRQGRENTGELFF. For the CDR3, the DNA is TGCGCCAGCAGACAGGGGCGGGAGAACACCGGGGAGCTGTTTTTT. The full variable domain, completed using reference TRBV5-1 and TRBJ2-2, is KAGVTQTPRYLIKTRGQQVTLSCSPISGHRSVSWYQQTPGQGLQFLFEYFSETQRNKGNFPGRFSGRQFSNSRSEMNVSTLELGDSALYLCASRQGRENTGELFFGEGSRLTVL.

The V gene is TRBV6-6, the J gene TRBJ2-1; 10 bases agree with TRBD1. CDR3 length: 14 residues. Germline V gives CDR1 MNHNY, CDR2 SVGAGI (reference sequence). The V and J ends lost 2 bases and 6 bases, in that order; junction bases with no gene match: 1. DNA of the CDR3: TGTGCCAGCAGTTACGGGACAGGGGTCAATGAGCAGTTCTTC. Its protein product is CASSYGTGVNEQFF.

The chain joins TRBV2 to TRBJ1-2, with D tentatively TRBD1 (5 bases). CDR1 SNHLY and CDR2 FYNNEI come from the germline V gene. The CDR3 covers 14 residues. With 3 bases removed from V and 3 bases from J, the gap between germline ends came to 11 bases. As DNA, the CDR3 is TGTGCCAGCAGTGAGACGGGGACTGACTATGGCTACACCTTC. Protein: CASSETGTDYGYTF. Drawing the rest from reference TRBV2 and TRBJ1-2, the complete variable domain is EPEVTQTPSHQVTQMGQEVILRCVPISNHLYFYWYRQILGQKVEFLVSFYNNEISEKSEIFDDQFSVERPDGSNFTLKIRSTKLEDSAMYFCASSETGTDYGYTFGSGTRLTVV.

This rearrangement joins TRBV11-2 to TRBJ2-3; 7 bases are shared with TRBD1. Germline assignment: CDR1 SGHAT and CDR2 FQNNGV. The CDR3 consists of 15 residues. V shed 2 bases, J shed 1 base, and the junction held 3 bases outside the gene matches. CDR3 nucleotides: TGTGCCAGCAGCTTAAGGGGGCATGGCACAGATACGCAGTATTTT. Translating gives CASSLRGHGTDTQYF.

This chain links TRBV12-5 with TRBJ2-7; the match to TRBD1 covers 7 bases. The germline CDR1 and CDR2 sequences are LGHNT and FRNRAP. This CDR3 has 15 amino acids. With V trimmed by 6 bases and J by 0 bases, 8 bases remained unmatched. The CDR3 bases are TGTGCTAGTGGGGTACAGGGGTCGGGCTCCTACGAGCAGTACTTC. Amino acid sequence: CASGVQGSGSYEQYF. Full variable domain (missing parts from reference TRBV12-5 and TRBJ2-7): DARVTQTPRHKVTEMGQEVTMRCQPILGHNTVFWYRQTMMQGLELLAYFRNRAPLDDSGMPKDRFSAEMPDATLATLKIQPSEPRDSAVYFCASGVQGSGSYEQYFGPGTRLTVT.

The chain joins TRBV4-1 to TRBJ2-3; D not resolved. CDR3 size: 16 residues. The germline CDR1 and CDR2 sequences are MGHRA and YSYEKL. The ends were cut back, 0 bases at V and 0 bases at J, with 10 bases in the middle. The CDR3 nucleotides read TGCGCCAGCAGCCAAGAGGCTCGGCTTAGCACAGATACGCAGTATTTT. Its translation: CASSQEARLSTDTQYF.

As regards this clone: At one boundary the junction diverges from the germline segment, which might be a read error. The chain has TRBV7-7 and TRBJ2-5; D assignment may be TRBD1 or TRBD2 (5 bases each). The CDR3 is made up of 13 amino acids. The germline V gene has CDR1 SSHAT and CDR2 FNYEAQ (reference sequence). The CDR3 region has the DNA TGTGCTAGCAGTTTGGGGGTCGGGGAGACCCAGTACTTC. This encodes CASSLGVGETQYF.

The chain carries TRBV7-9 and TRBJ1-6; tentative D call: TRBD1 (5 bases). CDR1 SEHNR and CDR2 FQNEAQ come from the germline V gene (reference sequence). Trimming took 5 bases from V and 9 from J, leaving 11 bases between them. The CDR3 is 13 residues long. In nucleotides, the CDR3 is TGTGCCAGCAGCCCACCCGGGGGTTCACCCCTCCACTTT. This encodes CASSPPGGSPLHF.

This rearrangement joins TRBV19 to TRBJ1-5; unclear D gene. Germline V CDR1 and CDR2: LNHDA, SQIVND (reference sequence). CDR3 length equals 16 residues. V shed 0 bases and J shed 0 bases, with 9 bases lying between them. CDR3: CASSIEGIYSNQPQHF. In nucleotides, the CDR3 is TGTGCCAGTAGTATAGAGGGCATCTATAGCAATCAGCCCCAGCATTTT.

The sample holds one count of this clone. This chain links TRBV28 with TRBJ1-4; D is unresolved. The CDR3 totals 16 residues. V shed 7 bases and J shed 5 bases, with 20 bases lying between them. Germline-derived CDR1 and CDR2 are MDHEN and SYDVKM. CDR3 coding DNA: TGTGCCAGCAAACCATCAGGTCGCAAACCGAATGAAAAACTGTTTTTT. This codes for CASKPSGRKPNEKLFF.

The chain couples TRBV28 to TRBJ2-3; TRBD2 might be the D (5 bases). The CDR3 runs to 14 residues. The germline V and J ends were trimmed by 6 bases and 1 base, with 11 bases remaining between them. Germline CDR1 and CDR2: MDHEN and SYDVKM. In nucleotides, the CDR3 is TGTGCCAGCAGCCCTCGGCGGGGCACAGATACGCAGTATTTT. It encodes CASSPRRGTDTQYF.

This chain uses TRBV6-5 with TRBJ1-5, with a weak D call TRBD1 (6 bases). From germline, CDR1 is MNHEY and CDR2 SVGAGI. The V gene lost 4 bases and the J gene lost 7 bases, with 11 bases spanning the gap. CDR3 length: 13 residues. CDR3 amino acids: CASSWGAGQPQHF. CDR3 DNA: TGTGCCAGCAGTTGGGGGGCCGGGCAGCCCCAGCATTTT.

V gene TRBV4-3 combines with J gene TRBJ1-1; D not certain. CDR1 LGHNA and CDR2 YSLEER come from the germline V gene. The CDR3 spans 15 residues. The V end lost 0 bases, the J end lost 1 base, and 9 bases lay between the germline ends. The CDR3, as DNA: TGCGCCAGCAGCCAAGAGTCGTCGCGGAACACTGAAGCTTTCTTT. It specifies CASSQESSRNTEAFF.

This chain links TRBV4-3 with TRBJ1-2; 10 positions match TRBD1. The V gene end was trimmed by 1 base and the J gene end by 0 bases; junction bases not matched to a gene: 5. This CDR3 contains 17 residues. CDR1 LGHNA and CDR2 YSLEER come from the germline V gene. The CDR3 DNA is TGCGCCAGCAGCCAAGTAACGGGACAGGGGACTAACTATGGCTACACCTTC. Translation: CASSQVTGQGTNYGYTF.

This clone was detected only a few times. The chain recombines TRBV6-2 or TRBV6-3 with TRBJ2-1; 7 nucleotides line up with TRBD2. Trimming removed 1 base from V and 3 bases from J; junction bases left unmatched: 9. The V gene's germline CDR1 is MNHEY and CDR2 SVGEGT. This CDR3 is built from 17 residues. CDR3 residues: CASSYFPAGYLYNEQFF. CDR3 bases: TGTGCCAGCAGTTACTTTCCAGCGGGGTACCTCTACAATGAGCAGTTCTTC.

The V call is TRBV7-2, the J call TRBJ2-1; TRBD2 aligns across 7 bases. The CDR3 extends over 14 amino acids. J was trimmed by 4 bases and V by 5 bases; bases with no gene match: 5. The germline V gene has CDR1 SGHTA and CDR2 FQGNSA. CDR3 sequence: CASSRSGYYNEQFF. In nucleotides, the CDR3 is TGTGCCAGCAGCCGTAGCGGGTATTACAATGAGCAGTTCTTC.

The chain combines TRBV11-3 with TRBJ2-1; D uncertain. The CDR3 covers 15 residues. Trimming left V 2 bases short and J 5 bases short, with 13 bases between. Germline V gives CDR1 SGHNT, CDR2 YENEEA. The CDR3 loop is CASSLFGSEHNEQFF. CDR3 nucleotides: TGTGCCAGCAGCTTATTCGGCTCAGAACACAATGAGCAGTTCTTC.

The chain has TRBV6-6 and TRBJ2-7, with 7 bases aligning to TRBD1. With 7 bases clipped from V and 0 bases from J, the junction kept 6 bases outside the gene matches. CDR3 length equals 14 residues. Looked up from germline, CDR1 is MNHNY and CDR2 is SVGAGI (reference sequence). As DNA, the CDR3 is TGTGCCAGCAACCCGGACAGGATCTCCTACGAGCAGTACTTC. Translation: CASNPDRISYEQYF.

The chain joins TRBV7-2 to TRBJ2-7; 10 bases are a match to TRBD2. The CDR3 is made up of 18 amino acids. Germline assignment: CDR1 SGHTA and CDR2 FQGNSA. J was trimmed by 4 bases and V by 0 bases; bases with no gene match: 12. DNA of the CDR3: TGTGCCAGCAGCTTAGCTGCGCTAGCGGGAGCCCTACCTTACGAGCAGTACTTC. This sequence encodes CASSLAALAGALPYEQYF.

The chain carries TRBV7-2 and TRBJ1-3; no definite D call. The CDR3 consists of 13 residues. The germline CDR1 and CDR2 sequences are SGHTA and FQGNSA. Trimming cost V 5 bases and J 4 bases, with 9 bases left between them. This CDR3 is CASSQVAGNTIYF. CDR3 DNA sequence: TGTGCCAGCAGCCAAGTAGCAGGAAACACCATATATTTT. Full variable domain (rest looked up from reference TRBV7-2 and TRBJ1-3): GAGVSQSPSNKVTEKGKDVELRCDPISGHTALYWYRQSLGQGLEFLIYFQGNSAPDKSGLPSDRFSAERTGGSVSTLTIQRTQQEDSAVYLCASSQVAGNTIYFGEGSWLTVV.

The CDR3 sequence is CASSLNRFVPGSYGYTF. The CDR3 DNA is TGTGCCAGCAGTTTAAACCGCTTTGTCCCGGGAAGCTATGGCTACACCTTC. V usage is TRBV28 and J usage is TRBJ1-2; D not resolved. In germline, CDR1 is MDHEN, CDR2 SYDVKM. The CDR3 length is 17 residues. V dropped 2 bases and J dropped 4 bases, with 20 bases sitting between them.

The genes are TRBV19 and TRBJ2-7; D ambiguous. The CDR3 contains 15 residues. The germline V and J ends were trimmed by 3 bases and 1 base, with 13 bases remaining between them. Looked up from germline, CDR1 is LNHDA and CDR2 is SQIVND (reference sequence). CDR3 coding DNA: TGTGCCAGTAGTATTGACGGCCACCCGTCCTACGAGCAGTACTTC. Its protein is CASSIDGHPSYEQYF.

The chain is built from TRBV2 and TRBJ2-2; 8 nucleotides align to TRBD2. Germline V gene data show CDR1 as SNHLY and CDR2 as FYNNEI. V lost 5 bases to trimming and J lost 2 bases; unmatched junction nucleotides: 10. CDR3 length equals 17 residues. CDR3 DNA sequence: TGTGCCAGCAGTCTCCCGGGACTAGGGACTAACACCGGGGAGCTGTTTTTT. Its translation: CASSLPGLGTNTGELFF. The entire variable domain, with the rest obtained from reference TRBV2 and TRBJ2-2, is as follows: EPEVTQTPSHQVTQMGQEVILRCVPISNHLYFYWYRQILGQKVEFLVSFYNNEISEKSEIFDDQFSVERPDGSNFTLKIRSTKLEDSAMYFCASSLPGLGTNTGELFFGEGSRLTVL.

This CDR3 is CASSSGPSLGYEKLFF. CDR3 DNA: TGTGCCAGCAGCTCGGGGCCGTCTCTTGGGTATGAAAAACTGTTTTTT. This chain uses TRBV5-5 with TRBJ1-4, with D perhaps TRBD1 (5 bases). This CDR3 spans 16 amino acids. The V and J ends lost 3 bases and 6 bases respectively, with 18 bases between them. Germline V gives CDR1 SGHKS, CDR2 YYEKEE (reference sequence).